Below, 20 T cell receptor beta chains from the same sample are listed, as sequenced in a study of blood T cells in healthy people across ages. Next came a second PCR, run for about 6 to 12 cycles, which used a sample-barcoded 5' primer along with a J-beta primer mix. TCRdb reprocessed the 5' RACE reads via MiXCR and lists one record per CDR3 protein. The data hold about 1,800,000 distinct CDR3 sequences, with roughly 28% observed a single time. Material for sequencing was blood. These receptors originate from a woman between 25 and 40 years old in good health.

V usage is TRBV20-1 and J usage is TRBJ2-1, with 12 bases matching TRBD2. Judging by the DNA end, TRBJ2-7 fits better; the J call may be wrong. Germline V gene lookup returns CDR1 DFQATT and CDR2 SNEGSKA (reference sequence). The CDR3 is 17 residues long. Here the CDR3 reads CSARAPSGRATYNEQYF. The CDR3 DNA reads as TGCAGTGCTAGAGCTCCTAGCGGGAGGGCCACCTACAATGAGCAGTACTTC.

This clonotype appeared many times. The chain combines TRBV3-1 with TRBJ2-7; D is ambiguous. The germline V gene has CDR1 LGHDT and CDR2 YNNKEL (reference sequence). The CDR3 is 11 residues long. Trimming pared 5 bases from V and 5 bases from J, leaving 7 bases between. The CDR3 bases are TGTGCCAGCAGCATGGGGAACGAGCAGTACTTC. Encoded protein: CASSMGNEQYF.

This clonotype came up a few times. The V and J genes are TRBV29-1 and TRBJ1-1; TRBD1 aligns across 8 bases. This CDR3 is built from 14 residues. V shed 6 bases, J shed 3 bases, and the junction held 9 bases outside the gene matches. CDR1 is SQVTM and CDR2 is ANQGSEA in the germline V gene. The DNA of the CDR3 is TGCAGCGTGGAGAGCAGGGGGCTGTACACTGAAGCTTTCTTT. Translation: CSVESRGLYTEAFF.

In this sample, this clonotype turned up many times. A junction end diverges from the germline sequence, so it may reflect a read error. V is TRBV3-1 and J is TRBJ2-5; D gene uncertain. The CDR3 totals 12 residues. CDR1 is LGHDT and CDR2 is YNNKEL in the germline V gene (reference sequence). CDR3 residues: CASSQDGETQYF. The CDR3 nucleotides read TGCGCCAGCAGCCAAGATGGGGAGACCCAGTACTTC.

This clonotype was detected once. The J gene is TRBJ1-1, the V gene TRBV30; D remains ambiguous. The V end was cut by 0 bases, the J end by 1 base, with 6 bases between. This CDR3 region has 13 residues. The V gene's germline CDR1 is GTSNPN and CDR2 SVGIG (reference sequence). The CDR3 nucleotides are TGTGCCTGGAGTGTCCCAGAGAACACTGAAGCTTTCTTT. Its protein product is CAWSVPENTEAFF.

The genes are TRBV24-1 and TRBJ1-2; D is perhaps TRBD1 (5 bases). CDR1 is KGHDR, CDR2 SFDVKD, per germline. The CDR3 is made up of 16 amino acids. The V end lost 2 bases, the J end lost 8 bases, and 20 bases lay between the germline ends. This CDR3 is CATSDSEGPTRRGYTF. The CDR3 DNA sequence: TGTGCCACCAGTGATTCTGAGGGACCCACTCGGCGAGGCTACACCTTC.

J is TRBJ2-3 and V is TRBV2, with D perhaps assigned TRBD1 or TRBD2 (6 bases each). The V gene's germline CDR1 is SNHLY and CDR2 FYNNEI. The CDR3 extends over 15 amino acids. V gave up 6 bases and J gave up 5 bases, with 18 bases separating them. CDR3 nucleotide sequence: TGTGCCAGCAGAGGGGGGAGTGGCGGCATAGATACGCAGTATTTT. This gives the protein CASRGGSGGIDTQYF.

The chain carries TRBV7-2 and TRBJ1-4; D unresolved. The CDR3 contains 16 residues. Trimming pared 1 base from V and 4 bases from J, leaving 13 bases between. Per the germline V gene, CDR1 is SGHTA and CDR2 is FQGNSA. The CDR3: CASSLGGGMLNEKLFF. The CDR3 nucleotides are TGTGCCAGCAGCTTAGGCGGAGGGATGCTTAATGAAAAACTGTTTTTT.

This chain joins TRBV12-3 or TRBV12-4 and TRBJ1-2, with D uncertain. There are 14 residues in the CDR3. Trimming removed 5 bases from V and 5 bases from J, with 15 bases in between. The CDR3 DNA follows: TGTGCCAGCAGTGACCCCGGCCAGGCGTATGGCTACACCTTC. Amino acid sequence: CASSDPGQAYGYTF.

V and J are TRBV18 and TRBJ1-2; D remains ambiguous. From germline, CDR1 is KGHSH and CDR2 LQKENI. Trimming took off 6 bases at V and 4 bases at J, with 15 bases between the two ends. This CDR3 is built from 14 residues. CDR3 nucleotide sequence: TGTGCCAGCTCCTCGAGGGTCCGGGGCTATGGCTACACCTTC. Translating it yields CASSSRVRGYGYTF.

The chain has TRBV18 and TRBJ2-4; TRBD2 might be the D (5 bases). V was trimmed by 0 bases and J by 0 bases, leaving 9 bases between them. The CDR3 extends over 16 amino acids. The germline V gene has CDR1 KGHSH and CDR2 LQKENI. This CDR3 reads CASSPPGNVAKNIQYF. CDR3 bases: TGTGCCAGCTCACCACCCGGGAATGTAGCCAAAAACATTCAGTACTTC.

V and J are TRBV7-6 and TRBJ2-1; 9 bases fit TRBD2. V shed 3 bases and J 0 bases; nucleotides not matched to a gene: 15. This CDR3 contains 20 residues. Germline lookup yields CDR1 SGHVS and CDR2 FNYEAQ. CDR3 amino acids: CASSFIRESSGVSSYNEQFF. The DNA for the CDR3 is TGTGCCAGCAGCTTTATCCGGGAGTCTAGCGGGGTCAGCTCCTACAATGAGCAGTTCTTC.

This clonotype was observed a few times. The chain uses TRBV18 and TRBJ1-2; no firm D call. Per the germline V gene, CDR1 is KGHSH and CDR2 is LQKENI. The CDR3 runs to 15 residues. In DNA form, the CDR3 reads TGTGCGTCCACTCCAGATGGGAATTCCAACTATGGCTACACCTTC. This gives the protein CASTPDGNSNYGYTF.

CDR3 residues: CATSRDMGLYEEQFF. The CDR3 bases are TGTGCCACCAGCAGAGATATGGGACTATATGAAGAGCAGTTCTTC. J is TRBJ2-1 and V is TRBV15, with TRBD2 identical over 7 bases. In germline, CDR1 is LNHNV, CDR2 YYDKDF (reference sequence). The CDR3 runs to 15 residues. Trimming at V came to 0 bases and at J to 10 bases, leaving 9 bases not matched to a gene.

J is TRBJ2-7 and V is TRBV12-3 or TRBV12-4; D unclear. Trimming took 10 bases from V and 1 from J, leaving 20 bases between them. This CDR3 region has 15 residues. CDR3 sequence reads: CATTPGQAGSYEQYF. The CDR3 DNA is TGTGCCACTACGCCGGGTCAGGCCGGTTCCTACGAGCAGTACTTC.

The chain recombines TRBV29-1 with TRBJ2-3, with TRBD1 matching over 8 bases. Trimming cost V 7 bases and J 0 bases; bases outside gene matches: 6. Germline CDR1 reads SQVTM; CDR2 reads ANQGSEA. This CDR3 has 14 residues. CDR3 sequence: CSAAGQGSTDTQYF. The CDR3, as DNA: TGCAGCGCAGCAGGACAGGGTAGCACAGATACGCAGTATTTT.

This clonotype has a handful of counts. The chain joins TRBV2 to TRBJ2-3; D gene unclear. Trimming pared 4 bases from V and 0 bases from J, leaving 11 bases between. The CDR3 is 15 residues long. The germline V gene encodes CDR1 SNHLY and CDR2 FYNNEI. This CDR3 reads CASSGKSSSTDTQYF. CDR3 DNA sequence: TGTGCCAGCAGTGGAAAGTCGTCGAGCACAGATACGCAGTATTTT.

V and J are TRBV24-1 and TRBJ2-1; a weak D match, TRBD2 (7 bases). Per the germline V gene, CDR1 is KGHDR and CDR2 is SFDVKD. The CDR3 is 16 amino acids. Trimming pared 3 bases from V and 3 bases from J, leaving 14 bases between. The CDR3 coding sequence is TGTGCCACCAGTGATGACGGGGGGCGGAACTACAATGAGCAGTTCTTC. It encodes CATSDDGGRNYNEQFF.

The chain is built from TRBV6-1 and TRBJ2-5; D perhaps matches TRBD2 (5 bases). The CDR3 is 14 amino acids. Germline loops: CDR1 MNHNS, CDR2 SASEGT. V was cut by 7 bases and J by 4 bases, with 16 bases left in between. CDR3 nucleotide sequence: TGTGCCAGCAACAGACGGGAAGGAGCAGAGACCCAGTACTTC. Residues: CASNRREGAETQYF.

This clonotype appeared a few times. The genes are TRBV7-2 and TRBJ1-2, with 8 bases lining up with TRBD1. CDR3 length: 14 residues. V lost 5 bases, J lost 8 bases, and 10 bases stayed unmatched. Per germline, CDR1 SGHTA and CDR2 FQGNSA. The CDR3: CASSPTDRGGGYTF. The CDR3 nucleotides are TGTGCCAGCAGCCCGACCGACAGGGGCGGGGGCTACACCTTC.